Listed below are T cell receptor beta chains from one sample, sequenced in a study of HIV-infected patients and healthy controls. A single record per CDR3 protein comes from TCRdb applying MiXCR to the 5' RACE reads. The sample gives 8,000 to 10,000 distinct CDR3 sequences, about 7% of which show up once; 35% to 40% is in the top ten. The sequencing used blood, collected before antiretroviral therapy. The source of these receptors is an adult with HIV infection. The conserved cysteine and the conserved F or W are not part of the CDR3 here.

TRBV11-2	TRBJ1-6	ASSFDQGSLH
TRBV12-3/TRBV12-4	TRBJ1-5	ASSLGSRWGQPQH
TRBV9	TRBJ2-1	ASSPGNNEQF
TRBV4-3	TRBJ1-4	ASSRTGVTNEKLF
TRBV19	TRBJ1-5	ASMESGNQPQH
TRBV3-1	TRBJ1-5	ASSQESNQPQH
TRBV6-2/TRBV6-3	TRBJ2-1	ASSYSVGGIAGAYNEQF
TRBV5-6	TRBJ2-3	ASSLTNTQY
TRBV14	TRBJ2-1	ASSQVTSGFYNEQF
TRBV6-6	TRBJ1-3	ASSYSHSSGNTIY
TRBV7-9	TRBJ1-5	ANTFYGAQPQH
TRBV4-3	TRBJ1-3	ASSQDHTGIAGNTIY
TRBV5-1	TRBJ2-2	ASSLEPNTGELF
TRBV2	TRBJ2-7	ASSDHEWAVDRRLYEQY
TRBV21-1	TRBJ1-1	ASSKGPNTEAF
TRBV7-2	TRBJ2-1	ASSLEVLWEVWYEQF
TRBV5-1	TRBJ2-1	ASFTGPSSYNEQF
TRBV20-1	TRBJ1-2	SAPPQGNIYGYT
TRBV7-3	TRBJ2-2	ASSSTLNTGELF
TRBV27	TRBJ2-2	ASSLSGPGLGELF
TRBV20-1	TRBJ1-4	SARLYEKLF
TRBV21-1	TRBJ1-2	ASSIAGIRGYGYT
TRBV10-3	TRBJ2-3	ATWTSGGRTDTQY
TRBV27	TRBJ1-2	ASSAHPQGRNYGYT
TRBV20-1	TRBJ2-3	SARERLLTDTQY
TRBV20-1	TRBJ2-3	SAKLAGGTDTQY
TRBV14	TRBJ2-7	ASSQSGQGYFYEQY